Listed below are T cell receptor beta chains from one sample, sequenced in a study of beta chain features in type 1 diabetes. TCRdb's copy holds only in-frame clones and misses some; the assay was immunoSEQ multiplex PCR. Among roughly 330,000 clones listed, about 11% were seen once. Sequencing input: naive CD4+ T cells from blood. The receptor source for this set is a woman in her thirties in good health. CDR3s leave out the opening cysteine and the closing phenylalanine or tryptophan.

v_gene	j_gene	CDR3aa
TRBV5-4	TRBJ2-1	ASSVGLAEGNEQF
TRBV18	TRBJ1-5	ASSRGGRAGNQPQH
TRBV18	TRBJ2-3	ASSPVGQGPTDTQY
TRBV6-6	TRBJ2-7	ASSNRQGSYEQY
TRBV29-1	TRBJ2-7	SVVMEPRLYEQY
TRBV21-1	TRBJ2-5	ASSINKWGQETQY
TRBV27	TRBJ2-6	ASSLEVSPNVLT
TRBV7-8	TRBJ1-2	ASSRRDNANYGYT
TRBV30	TRBJ1-2	AWSVHGYGYT
TRBV28	TRBJ2-2	ASSSEYRELF
TRBV4-1	TRBJ2-5	ASSQDPGLGETQY
TRBV2	TRBJ2-5	ASSVTKETQY
TRBV20-1	TRBJ2-1	SARGQGTF
TRBV18	TRBJ2-2	ASSRDSWNGELF
TRBV4-2	TRBJ1-2	ASSQTGANYGYT
TRBV11-3	TRBJ2-2	ASSHRGSNTGELF
TRBV27	TRBJ1-1	ASSPDFRGRLGTEAF
TRBV28	TRBJ2-4	ASSLGSHPGIQY
TRBV29-1	TRBJ1-5	SVSTGSNQPQH
TRBV7-2	TRBJ2-1	ASSLEGVGRSSYNEQF
TRBV9	TRBJ2-5	ASSVVGQGARETQY
TRBV6-6	TRBJ2-1	ASSYSLDSYNEQF
TRBV4-3	TRBJ2-1	ASSHQSGGNYNEQF
TRBV5-6	TRBJ1-1	ASRGEWGGNTEAF
TRBV23-1	TRBJ1-6	ASTQSGTGKDNSPLH
TRBV27	TRBJ2-1	ASRPPRDRGNEQF
TRBV28	TRBJ2-5	ASRPAKETQY
TRBV18	TRBJ1-1	ASSPGGLREAF
TRBV25-1	TRBJ1-1	ASSSRTGMNTEAF
TRBV11-1	TRBJ2-5	ASSRPPSQETQY
TRBV30	TRBJ1-1	AWRIGQTKAF
TRBV7-2	TRBJ1-2	ASSPDQGINYGYT
TRBV7-2	TRBJ2-1	ASSQTSGIYNEQF
TRBV30	TRBJ2-2	AWNGWNTGELF
TRBV7-2	TRBJ2-4	ASSLAGSQAKNIQY
TRBV7-9	TRBJ2-1	ASSLDRQTYNEQF
TRBV18	TRBJ2-3	ASSRGTGSTDTQY
TRBV30	TRBJ1-4	AWSRGGGEKLF
TRBV30	TRBJ2-7	AITRGQGGPYEQY
TRBV7-2	TRBJ1-5	ASSLAPTGNQPQH
TRBV4-3	TRBJ1-2	ASSQEWGGGYGYT
TRBV5-1	TRBJ2-7	ASSLELNRGYEQY